What follows describes a single TCR beta chain. What it binds is not known. The data belong to a study of a mutant IDH1 vaccine in newly diagnosed glioma. Study-wide results and limits: Vaccine-induced immune responses were detected in over 90% of patients.

The repertoire was sequenced with immunoSEQ multiplex PCR; TCRdb's copy has only in-frame clones and lacks some. This table has some 64,000 clones, over 70% appearing once. Time point meaning: week 11, during vaccination. Doses of 300 ug of mutant IDH1 20-mer peptide were given with topical imiquimod. Material: PBMCs, obtained from a glioma patient whose treatment included an IDH1 peptide vaccine. This clonotype was obtained from a man over 45 with glioma.

CDR3 bases: TGTGCCAGCAGCTCAGGGTTTAATCAGCCCCAGCATTTT. Amino acid sequence: CASSSGFNQPQHF. The chain is built from TRBV5-6 and TRBJ1-5; D possibly corresponds to TRBD1 (5 bases). The CDR3 length is 13 residues. CDR1 is SGHDT, CDR2 YYEEEE, per germline. V was clipped by 3 bases and J by 4 bases, with 8 bases between them.